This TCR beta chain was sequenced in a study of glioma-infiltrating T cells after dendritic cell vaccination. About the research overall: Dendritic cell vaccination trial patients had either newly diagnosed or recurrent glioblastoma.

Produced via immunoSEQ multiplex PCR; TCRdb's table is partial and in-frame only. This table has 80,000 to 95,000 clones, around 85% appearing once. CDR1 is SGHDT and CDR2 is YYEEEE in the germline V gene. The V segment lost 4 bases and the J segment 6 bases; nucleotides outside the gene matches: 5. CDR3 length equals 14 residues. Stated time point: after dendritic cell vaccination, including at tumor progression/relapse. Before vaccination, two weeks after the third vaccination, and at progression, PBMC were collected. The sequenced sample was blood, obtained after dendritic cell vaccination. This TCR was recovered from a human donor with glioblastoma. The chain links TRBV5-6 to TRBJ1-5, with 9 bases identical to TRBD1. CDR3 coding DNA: TGTGCCAGCAGCGGTGGGACAGGGAGTCAGCCCCAGCATTTT. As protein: CASSGGTGSQPQHF.